This entry concerns a single T cell receptor beta chain. Its antigen is not known. Via MiXCR, TCRdb re-called the reads, giving one row per CDR3 protein. The repertoire consists of more than 55,000 distinct CDR3 sequences, with 20% occurring once and the leading ten covering roughly two thirds. The source of the sample is a study of T cell repertoires in cytomegalovirus infection. Study overall: Epitope selection comprised recently identified HLA-C-restricted CMV epitopes and well-studied HLA-B-restricted CMV epitopes.

The V gene lost 3 bases and the J gene lost 6 bases, with 9 bases spanning the gap. From germline, CDR1 is SGHVS and CDR2 FNYEAQ. The CDR3 sequence is 12 residues long. This chain joins TRBV7-6 and TRBJ2-7; a weak D match, TRBD1 (5 bases). This clonotype was obtained from a human donor in good health (CMV status not recorded). Some clones in this sample may be carry-over from other donors' samples. Here the sequenced sample was CD8+ T cells from cultured PBMCs, taken from culture after CMV antigen stimulation. The CDR3 DNA reads as TGTGCCAGCAGCTTGGGGCTTCCCGAGCAGTACTTC. Its protein product is CASSLGLPEQYF.